This T cell receptor beta chain was identified in a study of regulatory T cells in long-lasting Graves disease. Study-wide results and limits: Not thyroid tissue but only peripheral blood was studied.

Arm-PCR of CDR3 regions and iRepertoire HTBI primers were the basis on which TCR beta libraries were built. From the multiplex PCR reads, TCRdb called clonotypes with MiXCR, one entry per CDR3 protein. The sample carries under 800,000 distinct CDR3 sequences, approximately 15% recorded once. Noted time point: newly diagnosed GD, antithyroid drugs for less than 3 months. With RNA extracted from PBMCs as input, the TCR library was made. Graves' disease diagnoses followed American Thyroid Association guidelines. Note on this clonotype: Antigen unknown.

Separately, the same data were catalogued under a study of T cells in Graves' hyperthyroidism and ophthalmopathy.

This material consisted of peripheral blood mononuclear cells (PBMCs), taken at new diagnosis, from a patient treated with antithyroid drugs. The receptor's source is a woman aged 30 to 39 with Graves disease.

CDR3 in amino acids: CASRGVGTHDEQFF. Written as DNA, the CDR3 is TGTGCCAGCCGAGGCGTAGGGACACACGATGAGCAGTTCTTC. The V gene is TRBV5-8, the J gene TRBJ2-1, with a tentative D call TRBD1 (6 bases). The CDR3 loop spans 14 amino acids. V was pared by 7 bases and J by 8 bases, with 19 bases between. Germline-derived CDR1 and CDR2 are SGHTS and YDEGEE.